These 2 T cell receptor beta chains share one sample of origin, sequenced in a study of shared clonotypes between healthy human individuals. TCRdb's copy holds only in-frame clones and misses some; the assay was immunoSEQ multiplex PCR. The sample lists 1.6 million or so clones, roughly 98.5% occurring once. Input material: naive CD4+ T cells sorted from blood. Subset noted: CD45RA+ positively selected. These receptors all come from a man younger than 40 in good health.

V is TRBV7-9 and J is TRBJ1-3; 8 bases agree with TRBD1. CDR3 length: 14 amino acids. Germline assignment: CDR1 SEHNR and CDR2 FQNEAQ (reference sequence). Trimming took 5 bases from V and 4 from J; bases not matched to a gene: 4. The CDR3 protein is CASSKDRAGNTIYF. CDR3 bases: TGTGCCAGCAGCAAGGACAGGGCGGGAAACACCATATATTTT.

V is TRBV19 and J is TRBJ2-7, with D possibly matching TRBD1 (5 bases). Trimming removed 5 bases at V and 5 bases at J, with 10 bases between. The germline CDR1 and CDR2 sequences are LNHDA and SQIVND (reference sequence). The CDR3 is 12 residues long. CDR3 residues: CASSPDSHEQYF. Here the CDR3 DNA reads TGTGCCAGTAGTCCAGACAGCCACGAGCAGTACTTC.